The clone carrying this T cell receptor (beta chain) was observed a handful of times. Authors' data handling: Cell counts per sample came from amplifying reference gene primers. Clones were read by immunoSEQ multiplex PCR, and TCRdb kept only the in-frame ones, dropping some. The V and J calls and clone size are taken from that table; D and trimming were inferred from the DNA. The table records 200,000 to 250,000 clones, 80% of them present only once. This specimen comes from a study of blood T cell repertoires in COVID-19. At the level of the study: The United States, Italy and Spain supplied acute and convalescent COVID-19 samples.

Trimming cost V 0 bases and J 7 bases, with 9 bases left between them. Germline V CDR1 and CDR2: SGHVS, FNYEAQ. This CDR3 comprises 13 residues. The sequence derives from a woman in her sixties or seventies with acute or convalescent COVID-19. The sequencing sample was made of peripheral blood. The chain joins TRBV7-6 to TRBJ1-1; no definite D call. In DNA form, the CDR3 reads TGTGCCAGCAGCTTAGCCGATGCAGGTGAAGCTTTCTTT. As protein: CASSLADAGEAFF.